Below are 28 T cell receptor beta chains sequenced from a single sample in a study of cytomegalovirus exposure and HLA in healthy donors. Primers: 60 Vbeta forward and 13 Jbeta reverse. Produced via immunoSEQ multiplex PCR; TCRdb's table is partial and in-frame only. The profile shows roughly 160,000 clones, more than 65% of them singletons. Sequenced input: PBMCs. Receptors originate from a man aged 25 to 45 in good health and CMV-seronegative.

This clone showed up just a few times. The rearrangement uses TRBV5-4 and TRBJ1-1, with a weak D call TRBD1 (6 bases). CDR1 and CDR2 from the germline V gene are SGHNT and YYREEE (reference sequence). V shed 3 bases and J shed 0 bases, with 12 bases lying between them. This CDR3 comprises 15 residues. The CDR3 sequence: CASSSDRRMNTEAFF. The CDR3 DNA is TGTGCCAGCAGCTCCGACAGGAGAATGAACACTGAAGCTTTCTTT.

This chain joins TRBV19 and TRBJ1-1; D gene unclear. This CDR3 has 15 residues. CDR1 and CDR2 (germline): LNHDA, SQIVND (reference sequence). Trimming shortened V by 5 bases and J by 2 bases, and 15 bases separated the two germline ends. The chain's CDR3 is CASSSSRGYNTEAFF. CDR3 coding DNA: TGTGCCAGTAGTTCCTCTAGAGGGTATAACACTGAAGCTTTCTTT. The variable domain in full, completed from reference TRBV19 and TRBJ1-1, reads DGGITQSPKYLFRKEGQNVTLSCEQNLNHDAMYWYRQDPGQGLRLIYYSQIVNDFQKGDIAEGYSVSREKKESFPLTVTSAQKNPTAFYLCASSSSRGYNTEAFFGQGTRLTVV.

The chain uses TRBV6-6 and TRBJ2-2, with D tentatively TRBD2 (6 bases). This CDR3 has 15 residues. Between the trimmed V and J ends, which lost 2 bases and 7 bases, there was a span of 14 bases. From germline, CDR1 is MNHNY and CDR2 SVGAGI (reference sequence). CDR3 region: CASSYRDFSGGELFF. CDR3 in DNA: TGTGCCAGCAGTTACAGGGACTTCTCCGGCGGGGAGCTGTTTTTT.

CDR3 sequence (DNA): TGCGCCAGCAGTGGGGGACAGGGTAGCGCCTACGAGCAGTACTTC. Its translation is CASSGGQGSAYEQYF. This chain uses TRBV10-1 with TRBJ2-7; 9 nucleotides agree with TRBD1. Germline-derived CDR1 and CDR2 are WNHNN and SYGVQD (reference sequence). V lost 4 bases, J lost 2 bases, and 6 bases stayed unmatched. The CDR3 extends over 15 amino acids.

The chain uses TRBV5-4 and TRBJ2-1; possible D gene TRBD2, 5 bases. The CDR3 extends over 14 amino acids. Germline V lookup: CDR1 SGHNT, CDR2 YYREEE (reference sequence). The ends were cut back, 4 bases at V and 4 bases at J, with 12 bases in the middle. CDR3 amino acids: CASSARTGYNEQFF. DNA of the CDR3: TGTGCCAGCAGCGCTCGGACTGGGTACAATGAGCAGTTCTTC.

J is TRBJ1-2 and V is TRBV19, with a weak D call TRBD1 (5 bases). Germline assignment: CDR1 LNHDA and CDR2 SQIVND (reference sequence). This CDR3 is 14 amino acids long. Trimming cost V 3 bases and J 8 bases, with 16 bases left between them. CDR3 protein: CASSISGQGWGYTF. The CDR3 DNA sequence: TGTGCCAGTAGTATTAGCGGGCAGGGTTGGGGCTACACCTTC.

The V and J genes are TRBV25-1 and TRBJ2-6, with no clear D. CDR3 length: 15 residues. CDR1 is MGHDK and CDR2 is SYGVNS in the germline V gene. Deletions cut 2 bases from V and 0 bases from J, with 5 bases between. CDR3 sequence: CASSEGGSGANVLTF. The CDR3 DNA reads as TGTGCCAGCAGTGAAGGCGGCTCTGGGGCCAACGTCCTGACTTTC. Together with reference TRBV25-1 and TRBJ2-6, the CDR3 gives the full variable domain: EADIYQTPRYLVIGTGKKITLECSQTMGHDKMYWYQQDPGMELHLIHYSYGVNSTEKGDLSSESTVSRIRTEHFPLTLESARPSHTSQYLCASSEGGSGANVLTFGAGSRLTVL.

The chain uses TRBV19 and TRBJ2-1; perhaps TRBD2 as D (7 bases). Trimming shortened V by 7 bases and J by 2 bases, and 21 bases separated the two germline ends. CDR1 and CDR2 (germline): LNHDA, SQIVND (reference sequence). The CDR3 is made up of 17 amino acids. DNA of the CDR3: TGTGCCAGTACCTCAAGAGGTGGGGGGGCGGCCTACAATGAGCAGTTCTTC. This gives the protein CASTSRGGGAAYNEQFF.

This clone was detected once. The chain links TRBV10-3 to TRBJ2-4, with a possible D match to TRBD2 (6 bases). Germline CDR1 and CDR2: ENHRY and SYGVKD. Trimming pared 10 bases from V and 5 bases from J, leaving 27 bases between. The CDR3 runs 17 residues. The CDR3: CATQSGEGSGWENIQYF. For the CDR3, the DNA is TGTGCCACCCAATCGGGAGAGGGGTCCGGATGGGAAAACATTCAGTACTTC.

This clone was recorded once. The chain uses TRBV30 and TRBJ1-4; 8 positions match TRBD1. The CDR3 consists of 16 residues. V dropped 3 bases and J dropped 8; count of bases not matched to a gene: 14. From germline, CDR1 is GTSNPN and CDR2 SVGIG (reference sequence). The chain's CDR3 is CAWSSVPETGDEKLFF. Written as DNA, the CDR3 is TGTGCCTGGAGCTCCGTCCCGGAGACAGGGGACGAAAAACTGTTTTTT.

This clone came up a few times. This chain joins TRBV6-6 and TRBJ1-6; D is unresolved. CDR1 is MNHNY and CDR2 is SVGAGI in the germline V gene (reference sequence). The CDR3 covers 14 residues. V lost 0 bases, J lost 9 bases, and 9 bases lay in between. The CDR3 DNA is TGTGCCAGCAGTTACTCGAGGGAGGCTTCACCCCTCCACTTT. This gives the protein CASSYSREASPLHF.

The chain carries TRBV21-1 and TRBJ1-3; the tabulated D call, TRBD1, remains unverified against the DNA. TRBV21-1 is deemed a pseudogene. The CDR3 is 12 amino acids. The CDR3 spells CASSYRGNTIYF. Here the CDR3 DNA reads TGTGCCAGCAGCTACAGGGGAAACACCATATATTTT.

This chain's CDR3 is CASSPTGAANYGYTF. The DNA for the CDR3 is TGTGCCAGCTCACCCACAGGCGCTGCTAACTATGGCTACACCTTC. The rearrangement joins TRBV18 to TRBJ1-2; perhaps TRBD1 as D (5 bases). With 3 bases removed from V and 0 bases from J, the gap between germline ends came to 11 bases. Germline V gene data show CDR1 as KGHSH and CDR2 as LQKENI. CDR3 size: 15 residues.

This clone was seen only a few times. V gene TRBV30 combines with J gene TRBJ2-7, with TRBD2 identical over 9 bases. The CDR3 is 14 amino acids. The J segment lost 0 bases and the V segment lost 1 base, leaving 1 base of the junction unmatched. Per the germline V gene, CDR1 is GTSNPN and CDR2 is SVGIG (reference sequence). CDR3 in DNA: TGTGCCTGGAGTGGACTAGCGGTCTCCTACGAGCAGTACTTC. The encoded protein is CAWSGLAVSYEQYF.

V usage is TRBV5-6 and J usage is TRBJ2-7; D is undetermined. The germline gives CDR1 SGHDT, CDR2 YYEEEE. CDR3 length: 15 residues. The V and J ends lost 0 bases and 6 bases respectively, with 16 bases between them. For the CDR3, the DNA is TGTGCCAGCAGCTTGGGGGTCAACGGGTTCTCCGAGCAGTACTTC. Its protein is CASSLGVNGFSEQYF.

The chain has TRBV18 and TRBJ1-1, with D maybe TRBD1 (5 bases). V was clipped by 3 bases and J by 7 bases, with 18 bases between them. Per germline, CDR1 KGHSH and CDR2 LQKENI. The CDR3 consists of 15 residues. DNA for the CDR3: TGTGCCAGCTCACCTGATCGGCAGGGCATTAATGAAGCTTTCTTT. This codes for CASSPDRQGINEAFF. The variable domain in full, completed from reference TRBV18 and TRBJ1-1, reads NAGVMQNPRHLVRRRGQEARLRCSPMKGHSHVYWYRQLPEEGLKFMVYLQKENIIDESGMPKERFSAEFPKEGPSILRIQQVVRGDSAAYFCASSPDRQGINEAFFGQGTRLTVV.

The J gene is TRBJ1-6, the V gene TRBV11-2, with D uncertain. Deletions cut 3 bases from V and 0 bases from J, with 9 bases between. This CDR3 region has 16 residues. The germline V gene has CDR1 SGHAT and CDR2 FQNNGV. The DNA of the CDR3 is TGTGCCAGCAGCTTTACGGGGAGCTCCTATAATTCACCCCTCCACTTT. This translates into CASSFTGSSYNSPLHF.

This sequence joins TRBV25-1 and TRBJ2-1; 7 nucleotides match TRBD1. Germline CDR1 reads MGHDK; CDR2 reads SYGVNS. The junction had 3 bases not matched to a gene; V was cut back by 6 bases and J by 4 bases. CDR3 length equals 13 residues. Here the CDR3 DNA reads TGTGCCAGCAGCGACAGGGATTACAATGAGCAGTTCTTC. Translating gives CASSDRDYNEQFF.

In this sample, this clone turned up once. The chain uses TRBV4-1 and TRBJ1-4; TRBD1 aligns across 7 bases. The junction had 3 bases not matched to a gene; V was cut back by 3 bases and J by 5 bases. CDR1 is MGHRA, CDR2 YSYEKL, per germline. The CDR3 extends over 14 amino acids. This CDR3 is CASSQGQMNEKLFF. Written as DNA, the CDR3 is TGCGCCAGCAGCCAGGGACAGATGAATGAAAAACTGTTTTTT.

The J gene is TRBJ2-3, the V gene TRBV30, with D perhaps TRBD2 (5 bases). CDR1 and CDR2 from the germline V gene are GTSNPN and SVGIG (reference sequence). V was clipped by 5 bases and J by 6 bases, with 12 bases between them. The CDR3 is 12 residues long. The CDR3 spells CAWGSTGDTQYF. As DNA, the CDR3 is TGTGCCTGGGGGAGCACGGGGGATACGCAGTATTTT.

This clone is a singleton in its sample. The rearrangement links TRBV28 to TRBJ2-7, with D maybe TRBD2 (5 bases). Germline values: CDR1 MDHEN, CDR2 SYDVKM. The CDR3 contains 13 residues. Trimming removed 1 base at V and 7 bases at J, with 11 bases between. The DNA of the CDR3 is TGTGCCAGCAGTTTATATGGCCGGGATGAGCAGTACTTC. Residues: CASSLYGRDEQYF.

This clone was seen a single time. V gene TRBV19 combines with J gene TRBJ1-2; tentative D call: TRBD1 (5 bases). V was trimmed by 5 bases and J by 3 bases, leaving 22 bases between them. The CDR3 contains 17 residues. Germline lookup yields CDR1 LNHDA and CDR2 SQIVND (reference sequence). The CDR3 here is CASSLQHWETGDYGYTF. The CDR3, as DNA: TGTGCCAGTAGTCTCCAACATTGGGAAACAGGAGACTATGGCTACACCTTC.

This clone showed up just a few times. J is TRBJ2-1 and V is TRBV19; 8 positions match TRBD2. The V and J ends lost 8 bases and 6 bases, in that order; junction bases with no gene match: 6. The CDR3 has 13 amino acids. CDR1 and CDR2 (germline): LNHDA, SQIVND (reference sequence). CDR3 sequence reads: CASSGTRGNEQFF. CDR3 bases: TGTGCCAGTTCCGGGACTAGGGGCAATGAGCAGTTCTTC.

The table lists this clone with a count of one. V is TRBV6-5 and J is TRBJ2-7, with D possibly being TRBD2 (5 bases). Germline V gene data show CDR1 as MNHEY and CDR2 as SVGAGI. This CDR3 region has 14 residues. V gave up 2 bases and J gave up 0 bases, with 8 bases separating them. CDR3 nucleotide sequence: TGTGCCAGCAGTTACGCAGCGGTCTCCTACGAGCAGTACTTC. It yields the protein CASSYAAVSYEQYF.

The chain carries TRBV29-1 and TRBJ2-7; perhaps TRBD2 as D (5 bases). V shed 6 bases and J shed 3 bases, with 12 bases lying between them. Germline CDR1 SQVTM, CDR2 ANQGSEA. The CDR3 covers 12 residues. The CDR3 loop reads CSVAVRGYEQYF. CDR3 nucleotide sequence: TGCAGCGTGGCAGTTCGGGGCTACGAGCAGTACTTC.

The V and J genes are TRBV5-1 and TRBJ2-5, with a tentative D call TRBD2 (5 bases). V lost 0 bases and J 11 bases, leaving 11 bases between the germline ends. The CDR3 has 12 amino acids. CDR1 and CDR2 from the germline V gene are SGHRS and YFSETQ. CDR3 in amino acids: CASSLVREEQYF. CDR3 DNA sequence: TGCGCCAGCAGCTTGGTTCGGGAAGAGCAGTACTTC.

V gene TRBV7-2 combines with J gene TRBJ1-2; 8 nucleotides line up with TRBD1. The germline V gene encodes CDR1 SGHTA and CDR2 FQGNSA. V was pared by 6 bases and J by 4 bases, with 13 bases of the junction left unmatched. This CDR3 has 16 residues. The CDR3 reads CASSAGWTGSLYGYTF. Written as DNA, the CDR3 is TGTGCCAGCAGTGCGGGATGGACAGGGAGCCTCTATGGCTACACCTTC.

The chain is built from TRBV10-3 and TRBJ1-2; D ambiguous. Germline V lookup: CDR1 ENHRY, CDR2 SYGVKD. V was cut by 6 bases and J by 4 bases, with 12 bases left in between. The CDR3 runs 13 residues. The CDR3 DNA reads as TGTGCCATCAGCGAAGACATACCCTATGGCTACACCTTC. Its translation is CAISEDIPYGYTF.